The rows below give T cell receptor beta chains drawn from one sample of a study of T cell responses to AZD1222 COVID-19 vaccine. The protocol was immunoSEQ multiplex PCR, while the TCRdb copy is restricted to in-frame clones and leaves out a portion. The sample contains about 140,000 clones, roughly nine tenths of which appear only once. This specimen consisted of peripheral blood, obtained on day 0 of AZD1222 vaccination. The receptors derive from an adult in good health. The CDR3 runs from the conserved cysteine through the conserved F or W. A D gene is named only where the DNA matches it firmly. Size is omitted from some rows. Given values are once, few, many or a class for expanded clones.

D gene	V gene	J gene	clone size	CDR3 DNA	CDR3 protein
NA	TRBV6-6	TRBJ2-2	NA	TGTGCCAGCAGTGCCACAGGGCCCGGGGAGCTGTTTTTT	CASSATGPGELFF
TRBD1	TRBV7-8	TRBJ2-2	NA	TGTGCCAGCAGCTCCTGGGGGACAGCTAACACCGGGGAGCTGTTTTTT	CASSSWGTANTGELFF
TRBD2	TRBV9	TRBJ2-3	once	TGTGCCAGCAGCGTAGCTACCTGGGGCGCGGGAGCAGATACGCAGTATTTT	CASSVATWGAGADTQYF
NA	TRBV6-2/TRBV6-3	TRBJ2-3	few	TGTGCCAGCAGTTCAGGCGGATCTAGCACAGATACGCAGTATTTT	CASSSGGSSTDTQYF
TRBD2	TRBV11-2	TRBJ2-1	NA	TGTGCCAGCAGCTTGGTGGGGGGGAATGAGCAGTTCTTC	CASSLVGGNEQFF
NA	TRBV25-1	TRBJ1-5	NA	TGTGCCAGCAGTGGCCCCCGGGGCAGTCAGCCCCAGCATTTT	CASSGPRGSQPQHF
NA	TRBV6-5	TRBJ2-3	NA	TGTGCCAGCAGGAGATCAGATACGCAGTATTTT	CASRRSDTQYF
TRBD1	TRBV7-6	TRBJ1-5	NA	TGTGCCAGCAGCTTAGTGCAGGGGGATCAGCCCCAGCATTTT	CASSLVQGDQPQHF
NA	TRBV7-3	TRBJ1-2	NA	TGTGCCAGCAGCGCCGGGGTGGACTATGGCTACACCTTC	CASSAGVDYGYTF
TRBD2	TRBV27	TRBJ2-3	NA	TGTGCCAGCAGTCCACTAGCGGGAGCCCCCACAGATACGCAGTATTTT	CASSPLAGAPTDTQYF
TRBD2	TRBV6-2/TRBV6-3	TRBJ2-1	NA	TGTGCCAGCAGTCCAGCGGGGCTAGCGGGAAATAATGAGCAGTTCTTC	CASSPAGLAGNNEQFF
NA	TRBV6-2/TRBV6-3	TRBJ2-5	few	TGTGCCAGCAGTTACCAAGAGACCCAGTACTTC	CASSYQETQYF
NA	TRBV7-2	TRBJ1-4	once	TGTGCCAGCAGCTTAGCTACCGGGACACTAGAAAAACTGTTTTTT	CASSLATGTLEKLFF
TRBD1	TRBV29-1	TRBJ1-2	NA	TGCAGCTTCAGACTGACAGGGCCGGGTGGCTACACCTTC	CSFRLTGPGGYTF
NA	TRBV19	TRBJ1-5	NA	TGTGCCAGTAGTCCGACTAGCAGGGGCACTCAGCCCCAGCATTTT	CASSPTSRGTQPQHF
NA	TRBV28	TRBJ1-2	NA	TGTGCCAGCAGTTTAGTCAACTATGGCTACACCTTC	CASSLVNYGYTF
TRBD1	TRBV9	TRBJ1-3	once	TGTGCCAGCAGCCCAACCTCCGGGACAGCCGGAAACACCATATATTTT	CASSPTSGTAGNTIYF
TRBD2	TRBV2	TRBJ2-7	NA	TGTGCCAGCCAAAGCTTAAGTTATAGCGGGAGAAACGAGCAGTACTTC	CASQSLSYSGRNEQYF
NA	TRBV6-5	TRBJ2-4	NA	TGTGCCAGCAGTAAGGGGACCAAAAACATTCAGTACTTC	CASSKGTKNIQYF
TRBD2	TRBV5-1	TRBJ2-3	NA	TGCGCCAGCAGCTTGGGACTAGCGGGGGGCACAGATACGCAGTATTTT	CASSLGLAGGTDTQYF
NA	TRBV10-1	TRBJ1-2	NA	TGCGCCAGCAGTGATCATTCTTATGGCTACACCTTC	CASSDHSYGYTF
TRBD1	TRBV6-2/TRBV6-3	TRBJ1-1	NA	TGTGCCAGCAGTTCGAAGACAGGGGTCCTTCACACTGAAGCTTTCTTT	CASSSKTGVLHTEAFF
NA	TRBV21-1	TRBJ2-1	NA	TGTGCCAGCAGCCCGACGAGGCCTAGCGGTGAGCAGTTCTTC	CASSPTRPSGEQFF
TRBD2	TRBV6-8	TRBJ2-4	NA	TGTGCCAGCTTCAGGCAGGGAGTTCGAGGGAGGGTAGCCAAAAACATTCAGTACTTC	CASFRQGVRGRVAKNIQYF
NA	TRBV11-1	TRBJ2-1	once	TGTGCCAGCAGTCTACCTCCCTACAATGAGCAGTTCTTC	CASSLPPYNEQFF
NA	TRBV18	TRBJ2-2	NA	TGTGCCAGCTCACTTTTTACAGGGAGTGAAGGGGAGCTGTTTTTT	CASSLFTGSEGELFF
NA	TRBV2	TRBJ1-6	NA	TGTGCCAGCAGAGCTGGTGGGACAACTAATTCACCCCTCCACTTT	CASRAGGTTNSPLHF
NA	TRBV5-6	TRBJ1-6	NA	TGTGCCAGCAGCTCACCGGCCGGGGGGGACTTT	CASSSPAGGDF
TRBD1	TRBV4-1	TRBJ1-6	NA	TGCGCCAGCAGCCGGGACAGGGGGAATTCACCCCTCCACTTT	CASSRDRGNSPLHF
NA	TRBV12-5	TRBJ1-5	NA	TGTGCTAGTGGTTCCCACAGGGATTACGATCAGCCCCAGCATTTT	CASGSHRDYDQPQHF
NA	TRBV11-3	TRBJ2-1	NA	TGTGCCAGCTCTAAACAGGCCCTAGCGAGCGAGCAGTTCTTC	CASSKQALASEQFF
NA	TRBV12-5	TRBJ2-5	once	TGTGCTAGTGGCCTGGACCCCGACCGGGAGACCCAGTACTTC	CASGLDPDRETQYF
TRBD1	TRBV7-2	TRBJ2-7	NA	TGTGCCAGCAGCTTTACGTTTAGACAGGGGAGGAAGCAGTACTTC	CASSFTFRQGRKQYF
NA	TRBV6-6	TRBJ1-6	NA	TGTGCCAGCAGTTACACTCAGGGTAGCTCCTCACCCCTCCACTTT	CASSYTQGSSSPLHF
TRBD2	TRBV11-2	TRBJ2-3	NA	TGTGCCAGCAGCTTAGATGCGGGAGGATCAGATACGCAGTATTTT	CASSLDAGGSDTQYF
TRBD1	TRBV3-1/TRBV3-2	TRBJ2-6	NA	TGTGCCAGCAGCCAAGCGGGGGACAGGGGGGCCGGGGCCAACGTCCTGACTTTC	CASSQAGDRGAGANVLTF
TRBD2	TRBV19	TRBJ2-1	NA	TGTGCCAGCACAACCTTCGGGCTAGCGGGAGGATCCACTTACGATGAGCAGTTCTTC	CASTTFGLAGGSTYDEQFF
NA	TRBV7-6	TRBJ2-7	NA	TGTGCCAGCAGCTTAGTCGCCCGGGGGTCGACAGCTACCTACGAGCAGTACTTC	CASSLVARGSTATYEQYF
TRBD2	TRBV5-6	TRBJ2-3	NA	TGTGCCAGCAGCTTGATGCGGGAGGGTGGTACGCAGTATTTT	CASSLMREGGTQYF
TRBD1	TRBV5-4	TRBJ2-4	NA	TGTGCCAGCACACGAGGACAGGGAGAGGGCATTCAGTACTTC	CASTRGQGEGIQYF
TRBD2	TRBV7-2	TRBJ2-1	once	TGTGCCAGCAGCTTACTAGCGGGAGATAGTGAGCAGTTCTTC	CASSLLAGDSEQFF
NA	TRBV6-5	TRBJ2-5	NA	TGTGCCAGCAGTTACTATCGGGGAACGGAAGAGACCCAGTACTTC	CASSYYRGTEETQYF
TRBD1	TRBV29-1	TRBJ1-3	NA	TGCAGCGTTGAGTCGGGACAGGGCACGGGAAACACCATATATTTT	CSVESGQGTGNTIYF
NA	TRBV5-6	TRBJ1-5	NA	TGTGCCAGCAGCTTGGCAAGCCAGGCGCGATATAGCAATCAGCCCCAGCATTTT	CASSLASQARYSNQPQHF
TRBD2	TRBV19	TRBJ2-1	NA	TGTGCCAGCGACCCGGATGGAGCGGGGTTCTACAATGAGCAGTTCTTC	CASDPDGAGFYNEQFF
TRBD1	TRBV7-3	TRBJ1-2	NA	TGTGCCAGCAGCAACCAGACAGGGGCAAACTATGGCTACACCTTC	CASSNQTGANYGYTF
TRBD1	TRBV28	TRBJ1-4	NA	TGTGCCAGCAGGGGGACAGGGCAGGGTGAAAAACTGTTTTTT	CASRGTGQGEKLFF
TRBD2	TRBV11-3	TRBJ2-1	once	TGTGCCAGCAGCTTAGTAGGACTAGCGGGAGCAGGGAGTGAGCAGTTCTTC	CASSLVGLAGAGSEQFF
TRBD2	TRBV30	TRBJ2-7	NA	TGTGCCTGGAAAGAAGAAAAGGGGAGGGACCTCATAGGGGTTCGCCCCTACGAGCAGTACTTC	CAWKEEKGRDLIGVRPYEQYF
TRBD2	TRBV27	TRBJ2-1	many	TGTGCCAGCAGAATTCGGACTAGCGGGAGAAATAACGACAATGAGCAGTTCTTC	CASRIRTSGRNNDNEQFF
TRBD1	TRBV7-2	TRBJ2-1	few	TGTGCCAGCAGCGGCATCGTTGGACAGGGGGGCGATGAGCAGTTCTTC	CASSGIVGQGGDEQFF
TRBD1	TRBV7-8	TRBJ2-5	NA	TGTGCCAGCAGCCGGGGACAGGGCTTCCAAGAGACCCAGTACTTC	CASSRGQGFQETQYF
NA	TRBV18	TRBJ1-1	NA	TGTGCCAGCTCACCGAAATTTACTACCATGGGGACTGAAGCTTTCTTT	CASSPKFTTMGTEAFF
NA	TRBV6-6	TRBJ2-5	NA	TGTGCCAGCGGGTACATGGGGGAGACCCAGTACTTC	CASGYMGETQYF
NA	TRBV6-5	TRBJ1-1	NA	TGTGCCAGCACCTTACGGTTGAACACTGAAGCTTTCTTT	CASTLRLNTEAFF
NA	TRBV4-3	TRBJ2-7	NA	TGCGCCAGCAGCCTAGCACGGTCCTACGAGCAGTACTTC	CASSLARSYEQYF
NA	TRBV6-2/TRBV6-3	TRBJ2-4	NA	TGTGCCAGCAGTTACCGGGGGAACATTCAGTACTTC	CASSYRGNIQYF
NA	TRBV7-2	TRBJ1-2	NA	TGTGCCAGCAGCTTAAATCTCGGTGGCTACACCTTC	CASSLNLGGYTF
TRBD2	TRBV10-3	TRBJ2-1	NA	TGTGCCATCAGTGAGTGGGGGCCTAGCGGGAGGGACGAGCAGTTCTTC	CAISEWGPSGRDEQFF
NA	TRBV6-5	TRBJ1-4	once	TGTGCCAGCAGTTACTCGGCTGGCAGTAATGAAAAACTGTTTTTT	CASSYSAGSNEKLFF